This TCR beta chain was captured by sequencing in a study of blood T cell repertoires in COVID-19. Study details: Donors in the United States, Italy and Spain gave samples during acute or convalescent COVID-19.

Participants were aged about 18 to 100 years from about two dozen US areas. The study recruited exposed participants who had met a COVID-19 case within 2 weeks before entry. Germline loops: CDR1 SEHNR, CDR2 FQNEAQ (reference sequence). Trimming took 5 bases from V and 1 from J, leaving 20 bases between them. This CDR3 has 17 amino acids. Original data processing: Researchers report that nucleated cell counts were estimated from reference gene primer amplification. The data were produced by immunoSEQ multiplex PCR, yet TCRdb's version contains in-frame clones alone and is incomplete. The V and J calls and clone size were taken over from that table, and D and trimming were inferred from the DNA. In the table there are approximately 190,000 clones, less than 90% of which are singletons.

The sample taken for sequencing was PBMCs or T cells enriched from blood (not recorded which). The origin of this receptor is a woman aged 25-40 years who had been exposed to COVID-19. The chain uses TRBV7-9 and TRBJ2-5; weak D call: TRBD2 (6 bases). CDR3 region: CASSPPDDPSAQETQYF. Written as DNA, the CDR3 is TGTGCCAGCAGCCCACCGGATGACCCTAGCGCCCAAGAGACCCAGTACTTC.